The rows below give T cell receptor beta chains drawn from one sample of a study of technical replicates of blood from a few donors. TCRdb keeps only in-frame clones here, not all; method: immunoSEQ multiplex PCR. The sample contains roughly 90,000 clones, over 85% of which appear only once. The sequencing input was T cells isolated from PBMCs. These receptors were obtained from a human donor in good health. Both conserved end residues are part of each CDR3. The D gene is left open where the match is weak. Expanded clones are given a class, and other clones once, few, many or no size at all.

>TRBD1|TRBJ2-5|NA|TRBV5-8
CASSLGQGAQETQYF
TGTGCCAGCAGCTTGGGACAGGGGGCGCAAGAGACCCAGTACTTC
>TRBD1|TRBJ2-4|NA|TRBV19
CASSRDRAKNIQYF
TGTGCCAGTAGCCGGGACAGGGCCAAAAACATTCAGTACTTC
>NA|TRBJ1-1|NA|TRBV14
CASTPRPRGKAFF
TGTGCCAGCACCCCCCGCCCAAGGGGCAAAGCTTTCTTT
>NA|TRBJ2-2|NA|TRBV11-2
CASSPGNTGELFF
TGTGCCAGCAGTCCGGGGAACACCGGGGAGCTGTTTTTT
>TRBD2|TRBJ2-5|NA|TRBV27
CASSPRLAAETQYF
TGTGCCAGCAGTCCACGACTAGCAGCAGAGACCCAGTACTTC
>TRBD1|TRBJ1-1|NA|TRBV9
CASSVRGYAEAFF
TGTGCCAGCAGCGTCAGGGGGTACGCTGAAGCTTTCTTT
>TRBD1|TRBJ2-5|NA|TRBV19
CASSIRGQGSYQETQYF
TGTGCCAGTAGTATAAGGGGGCAGGGGAGTTACCAAGAGACCCAGTACTTC
>NA|TRBJ1-2|NA|TRBV10-3
CAISETDDYGYTF
TGTGCCATCAGTGAGACAGACGACTATGGCTACACCTTC
>TRBD1|TRBJ2-7|few|TRBV19
CASLDRAKYEQYF
TGTGCCAGTTTGGACAGGGCAAAGTACGAGCAGTACTTC
>TRBD2|TRBJ2-7|once|TRBV28
CASSPSGRNYEQYF
TGTGCCAGCAGTCCGAGCGGGAGGAACTACGAGCAGTACTTC
>NA|TRBJ2-7|NA|TRBV25-1
CASSSVTGVYEQYF
TGTGCCAGCAGTTCTGTCACGGGAGTCTACGAGCAGTACTTC
>NA|TRBJ2-1|NA|TRBV19
CASSIGGRNEQFF
TGTGCCAGTAGTATAGGGGGGAGGAATGAGCAGTTCTTC
>TRBD2|TRBJ2-7|NA|TRBV29-1
CSVVGGTSGISYEQYF
TGCAGCGTTGTTGGGGGGACTAGCGGGATCTCCTACGAGCAGTACTTC
>TRBD1|TRBJ2-1|NA|TRBV5-8
CASSLGQGEYNEQFF
TGTGCCAGCAGCTTAGGACAGGGGGAATACAATGAGCAGTTCTTC
>NA|TRBJ1-1|NA|TRBV5-6
CASSSTGGGATEAFF
TGTGCCAGCAGCTCAACCGGTGGCGGGGCGACTGAAGCTTTCTTT
>TRBD2|TRBJ2-3|NA|TRBV5-4
CASSLWKRGVSSTDTQYF
TGTGCCAGCAGCTTGTGGAAGCGGGGGGTATCTAGCACAGATACGCAGTATTTT
>TRBD2|TRBJ2-3|NA|TRBV11-2
CAINLGSLAATDTQYF
TGTGCCATCAACCTTGGGAGTCTAGCGGCCACAGATACGCAGTATTTT
>TRBD2|TRBJ2-1|NA|TRBV29-1
CSVIPGLAGGKSSYNEQFF
TGCAGCGTAATACCGGGACTAGCGGGAGGCAAAAGCTCCTACAATGAGCAGTTCTTC
>TRBD1|TRBJ2-4|NA|TRBV5-1
CASRGQGASDIQYF
TGCGCCAGCAGGGGACAGGGGGCAAGTGACATTCAGTACTTC
>NA|TRBJ1-1|NA|TRBV18
CASSPGENTEAFF
TGTGCCAGCTCACCAGGAGAGAACACTGAAGCTTTCTTT
>TRBD2|TRBJ2-6|once|TRBV18
CASSPRGSGGSGANVLTF
TGTGCCAGCTCACCTCGAGGTAGCGGGGGCTCTGGGGCCAACGTCCTGACTTTC
>TRBD1|TRBJ2-7|NA|TRBV6-1
CASSDGTGPYEQYF
TGTGCCAGCAGTGACGGGACAGGGCCATACGAGCAGTACTTC
>TRBD1|TRBJ1-1|NA|TRBV5-1
CASNIQGADTEAFF
TGCGCCAGCAACATACAGGGGGCGGACACTGAAGCTTTCTTT
>NA|TRBJ2-1|NA|TRBV7-8
CASSLDRDPSEKSPDNEQFF
TGTGCCAGCAGCTTAGACCGAGACCCTAGCGAGAAAAGCCCGGACAATGAGCAGTTCTTC
>TRBD1|TRBJ2-3|NA|TRBV19
CASMNRGQGPTDTQYF
TGTGCCAGTATGAATCGAGGACAGGGGCCCACAGATACGCAGTATTTT
>NA|TRBJ1-1|NA|TRBV5-1
CASSLADGSPGNTEAFF
TGCGCCAGCAGCTTGGCCGATGGGAGCCCAGGAAACACTGAAGCTTTCTTT
>NA|TRBJ2-3|NA|TRBV27
CASSFWRDTQYF
TGTGCCAGCAGTTTTTGGAGAGATACGCAGTATTTT
>NA|TRBJ2-7|NA|TRBV27
CASSLGTSLAYEQYF
TGTGCCAGCAGTTTAGGCACCAGTTTGGCCTACGAGCAGTACTTC
>NA|TRBJ2-5|NA|TRBV5-1
CASSLATGQETQYF
TGCGCCAGCAGCTTGGCCACGGGGCAAGAGACCCAGTACTTC
>NA|TRBJ1-4|NA|TRBV5-6
CASSLVGQPREKLFF
TGTGCCAGCAGCTTGGTGGGGCAACCAAGGGAAAAACTGTTTTTT
>NA|TRBJ2-3|NA|TRBV28
CASSYIGGGTDTQYF
TGTGCCAGCAGTTACATAGGGGGAGGGACAGATACGCAGTATTTT
>NA|TRBJ1-3|NA|TRBV5-5
CASSLQTAGSGNTIYF
TGTGCCAGCAGCCTACAGACGGCAGGCTCTGGAAACACCATATATTTT
>TRBD2|TRBJ2-5|NA|TRBV11-2
CASSWVGGIAKETQYF
TGTGCCAGCAGCTGGGTCGGGGGGATAGCTAAAGAGACCCAGTACTTC
>NA|TRBJ1-6|NA|TRBV2
CATRALDGAYNSPLHF
TGTGCCACCCGAGCACTAGACGGGGCCTATAATTCACCCCTCCACTTT
>NA|TRBJ1-1|once|TRBV21-1
CASSPQRGKSEAFF
TGTGCCAGCAGCCCCCAGAGGGGGAAGTCTGAAGCTTTCTTT
>NA|TRBJ1-1|NA|TRBV6-5
CASSYRPSTEAFF
TGTGCCAGCAGTTACAGACCTAGCACTGAAGCTTTCTTT
>TRBD1|TRBJ2-1|NA|TRBV4-1
CASSLRQGTLDNEQFF
TGCGCCAGCAGCCTCCGACAGGGGACCCTCGACAATGAGCAGTTCTTC
>TRBD1|TRBJ2-7|once|TRBV9
CASSKTGGLYEQYF
TGTGCCAGCAGCAAAACAGGGGGCCTCTACGAGCAGTACTTC
>NA|TRBJ1-2|NA|TRBV6-5
CARTGLNYGYTF
TGTGCCAGAACGGGACTCAACTATGGCTACACCTTC
>TRBD1|TRBJ2-2|NA|TRBV18
CASSHGQGDNTGELFF
TGTGCCAGCTCACACGGACAGGGGGACAACACCGGGGAGCTGTTTTTT
>NA|TRBJ1-1|NA|TRBV5-1
CASSLGGTGLNTEAFF
TGCGCCAGCAGCTTGGGGGGTACAGGGCTAAACACTGAAGCTTTCTTT
>NA|TRBJ2-4|NA|TRBV7-9
CASSQPRQTLDKNIQYF
TGTGCCAGCAGTCAACCTCGACAGACCCTTGACAAAAACATTCAGTACTTC
>TRBD1|TRBJ2-1|NA|TRBV5-8
CASSPGTGDTNEQFF
TGTGCCAGCAGCCCCGGGACAGGGGATACGAATGAGCAGTTCTTC
>NA|TRBJ2-1|NA|TRBV6-5
CASSSYKLYYEQFF
TGTGCCAGCAGTTCGTATAAGTTGTACTATGAGCAGTTCTTC
>NA|TRBJ2-1|NA|TRBV4-1
CASSAPGHSYNEQFF
TGCGCCAGCTCCGCCCCGGGACACTCCTACAATGAGCAGTTCTTC
>NA|TRBJ1-4|NA|TRBV2
CASTVWEKLFF
TGTGCCAGCACGGTGTGGGAAAAACTGTTTTTT
>TRBD1|TRBJ1-1|NA|TRBV4-1
CASRRTGANTEAFF
TGCGCCAGCAGACGGACAGGGGCAAACACTGAAGCTTTCTTT
>TRBD1|TRBJ2-1|NA|TRBV6-5
CASSSPGQRNEQFF
TGTGCCAGCAGTTCACCGGGACAGAGGAATGAGCAGTTCTTC
>TRBD1|TRBJ1-1|NA|TRBV15
CATSRSGTGVKRDTEAFF
TGTGCCACCAGCAGATCCGGGACAGGGGTAAAGCGGGACACTGAAGCTTTCTTT
>TRBD2|TRBJ2-3|NA|TRBV6-6
CASSAGLAGTDTQYF
TGTGCCAGCAGCGCCGGACTAGCGGGGACAGATACGCAGTATTTT
>NA|TRBJ2-3|NA|TRBV28
CASSLGSLLSTDTQYF
TGTGCCAGCAGCCTCGGGTCACTACTCAGCACAGATACGCAGTATTTT
>NA|TRBJ1-5|NA|TRBV30
CAWSDGDNQPQHF
TGTGCCTGGAGTGACGGTGACAATCAGCCCCAGCATTTT